The entry below gives a single T cell receptor beta chain sequence along with its context. No antigen is known for it. Clones were read by immunoSEQ multiplex PCR, and TCRdb kept only the in-frame ones, dropping some. The table shows 2 million to 2.5 million clones, with over 90% occurring only once. The germline V and J ends were trimmed by 3 bases and 4 bases, with 13 bases remaining between them. CDR3 length: 15 residues. Per the germline V gene, CDR1 is MDHEN and CDR2 is SYDVKM. Healthy and HIV-negative, the adult donors had no recent acute infections or vaccinations. This specimen belongs to a study of shared clonotypes between healthy human individuals. Across the study: Donors were a couple of women and a few men aged 18 to 49.

General study findings and limits: Four donors shared 4.5% to 6.5% of their naive CD4 clonotypes.

The sequence was obtained from a man between 18 and 29 years old in good health. Some clones in this sample may be carry-over from other donors' samples. The chain is built from TRBV28 and TRBJ2-1; D call uncertain. The sequenced material came from naive CD4+ T cells from PBMCs. Subset of the sample: CD45RA+ positively selected. The CDR3 here is CASSLVWSAYNEQFF. In nucleotides, the CDR3 is TGTGCCAGCAGTTTGGTATGGAGCGCTTACAATGAGCAGTTCTTC. Using reference TRBV28 and TRBJ2-1 for the parts outside the CDR3, the full variable domain is DVKVTQSSRYLVKRTGEKVFLECVQDMDHENMFWYRQDPGLGLRLIYFSYDVKMKEKGDIPEGYSVSREKKERFSLILESASTNQTSMYLCASSLVWSAYNEQFFGPGTRLTVL.